The sequence of this T cell receptor beta chain was determined in a study of cytomegalovirus exposure and HLA in healthy donors. J was trimmed by 3 bases and V by 2 bases; bases with no gene match: 2. The CDR3 extends over 13 amino acids. The germline CDR1 and CDR2 sequences are SGHRS and YFSETQ. With 60 Vbeta and 13 Jbeta primers, the PCR was carried out. Profiling relied on immunoSEQ multiplex PCR, and the TCRdb table lists in-frame clones only, not all of them. The sample holds 90,000 to 120,000 clones, more than 65% seen once. About this clone: Its antigen is still unknown.

Study-level results: A later analysis linked a missense variant in DCLRE1C to the trimming of TCR beta V and J genes. Earlier analysis looked at TCR beta V segments, and most were productive about 87% or about 30% of the time. Rarity characterized most TCR sequences, yet some public TCRs appeared in many donors. Several V segments, TRBV6-2 and TRBV6-3 among them, could not be told apart and were dropped.

This receptor was taken from a male donor in good health and CMV-seronegative. Sequences were obtained from PBMCs. The genes are TRBV5-1 and TRBJ2-7, with 7 bases identical to TRBD1. CDR3: CASSFGTVYEQYF. The CDR3 DNA reads TGCGCCAGCAGCTTCGGGACAGTCTACGAGCAGTACTTC.